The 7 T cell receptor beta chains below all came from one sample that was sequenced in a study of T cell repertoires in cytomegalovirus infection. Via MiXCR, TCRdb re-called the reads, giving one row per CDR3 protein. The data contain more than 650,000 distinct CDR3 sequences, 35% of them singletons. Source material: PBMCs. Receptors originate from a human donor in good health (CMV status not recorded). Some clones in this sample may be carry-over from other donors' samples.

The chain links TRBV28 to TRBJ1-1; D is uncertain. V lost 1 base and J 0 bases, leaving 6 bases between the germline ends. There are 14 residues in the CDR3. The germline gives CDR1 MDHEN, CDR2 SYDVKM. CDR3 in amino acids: CASSLYTLNTEAFF. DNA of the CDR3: TGTGCCAGCAGTTTATACACACTGAACACTGAAGCTTTCTTT.

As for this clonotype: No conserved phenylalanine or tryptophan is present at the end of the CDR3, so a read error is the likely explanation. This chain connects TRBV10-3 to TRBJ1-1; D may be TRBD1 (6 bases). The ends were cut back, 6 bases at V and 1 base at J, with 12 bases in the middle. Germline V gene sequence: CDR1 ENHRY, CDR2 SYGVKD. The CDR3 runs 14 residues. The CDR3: CAIRPQGGNTEAFL. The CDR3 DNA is TGTGCCATCAGGCCACAGGGAGGGAACACTGAAGCTTTCTTG.

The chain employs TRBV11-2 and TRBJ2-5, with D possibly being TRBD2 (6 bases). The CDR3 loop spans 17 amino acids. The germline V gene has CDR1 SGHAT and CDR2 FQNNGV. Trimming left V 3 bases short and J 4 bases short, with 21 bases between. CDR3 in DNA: TGTGCCAGCAGCTTGAAGATCGGGGGTCTCGGCGGAGAGACCCAGTACTTC. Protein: CASSLKIGGLGGETQYF.

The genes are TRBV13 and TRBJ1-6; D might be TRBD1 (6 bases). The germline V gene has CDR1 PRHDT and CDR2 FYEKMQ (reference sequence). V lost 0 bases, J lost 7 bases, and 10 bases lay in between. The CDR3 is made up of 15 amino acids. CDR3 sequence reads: CASSLGGQLNSPLHF. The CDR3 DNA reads TGTGCCAGCAGCTTAGGCGGACAGTTGAATTCACCCCTCCACTTT.

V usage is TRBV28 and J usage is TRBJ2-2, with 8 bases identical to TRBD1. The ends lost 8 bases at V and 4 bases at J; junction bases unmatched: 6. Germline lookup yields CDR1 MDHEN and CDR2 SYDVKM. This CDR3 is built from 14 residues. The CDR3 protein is CASCKQGATGELFF. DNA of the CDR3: TGTGCCAGCTGTAAGCAGGGGGCCACCGGGGAGCTGTTTTTT.

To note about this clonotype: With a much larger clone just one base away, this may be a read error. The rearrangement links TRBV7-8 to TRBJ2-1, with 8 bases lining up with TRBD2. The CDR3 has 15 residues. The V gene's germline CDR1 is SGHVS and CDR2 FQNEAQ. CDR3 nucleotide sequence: TGTGCCAGCAGCTTCGTTGGAGGAGCGGGGGTTGAGCAGTTATTC. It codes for CASSFVGGAGVEQLF.

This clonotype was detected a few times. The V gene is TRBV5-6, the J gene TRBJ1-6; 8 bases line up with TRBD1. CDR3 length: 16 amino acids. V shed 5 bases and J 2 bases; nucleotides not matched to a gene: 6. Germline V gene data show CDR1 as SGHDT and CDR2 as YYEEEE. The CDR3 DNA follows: TGTGCCAGCAGTACAGGGGGGGGTGCCTATAATTCACCCCTCCACTTT. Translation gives CASSTGGGAYNSPLHF. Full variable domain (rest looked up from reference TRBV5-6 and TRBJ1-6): DAGVTQSPTHLIKTRGQQVTLRCSPKSGHDTVSWYQQALGQGPQFIFQYYEEEERQRGNFPDRFSGHQFPNYSSELNVNALLLGDSALYLCASSTGGGAYNSPLHFGNGTRLTVT.